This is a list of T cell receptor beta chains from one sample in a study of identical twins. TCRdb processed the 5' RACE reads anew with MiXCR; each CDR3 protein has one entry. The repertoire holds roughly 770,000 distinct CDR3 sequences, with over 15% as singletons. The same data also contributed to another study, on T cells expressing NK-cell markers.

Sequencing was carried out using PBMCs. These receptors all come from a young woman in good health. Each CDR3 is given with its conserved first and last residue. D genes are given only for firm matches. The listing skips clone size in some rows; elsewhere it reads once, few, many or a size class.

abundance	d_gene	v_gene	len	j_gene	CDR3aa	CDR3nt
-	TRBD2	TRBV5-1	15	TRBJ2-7	CASSISGTKSYEQYF	TGCGCCAGCAGCATTTCCGGGACTAAGTCCTACGAGCAGTACTTC
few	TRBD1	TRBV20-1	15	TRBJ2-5	CSARDFKGAQETQYF	TGCAGTGCTAGAGATTTCAAGGGGGCGCAAGAGACCCAGTACTTC
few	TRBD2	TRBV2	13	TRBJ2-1	CRTSGTADNEQFF	TGTAGGACTAGCGGGACCGCCGACAATGAGCAGTTCTTC
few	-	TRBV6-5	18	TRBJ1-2	CASSYARGRRTNNYGYTF	TGTGCCAGCAGTTACGCTCGCGGGCGCCGAACGAACAACTATGGCTACACCTTC
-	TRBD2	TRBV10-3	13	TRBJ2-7	CASILAGGYEQYF	TGTGCCTCCATCCTAGCGGGGGGCTACGAGCAGTACTTC
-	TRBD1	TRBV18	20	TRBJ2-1	CASSPNRGRENVVSYNEQFF	TGTGCCAGCTCACCAAACAGGGGGCGGGAGAATGTGGTCTCCTACAATGAGCAGTTCTTC
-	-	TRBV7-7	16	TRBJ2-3	CASSLSTGGGTDTQYF	TGTGCTAGCAGCTTAAGTACCGGGGGAGGCACAGATACGCAGTATTTT
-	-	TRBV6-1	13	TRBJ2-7	CASSRGLNGEQYF	TGTGCCAGCAGCCGCGGACTAAATGGCGAGCAGTACTTC
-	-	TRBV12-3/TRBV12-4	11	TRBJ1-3	CASIYRVSIYF	TGTGCCAGCATTTACAGGGTATCCATATATTTT
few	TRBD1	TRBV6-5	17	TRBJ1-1	CASSYAGQGFMNTEAFF	TGTGCCAGCAGTTACGCGGGACAGGGTTTCATGAACACTGAAGCTTTCTTT
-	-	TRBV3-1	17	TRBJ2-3	CASSQVSTALGTDTQYF	TGTGCCAGCAGCCAAGTATCGACTGCGTTGGGCACAGATACGCAGTATTTT
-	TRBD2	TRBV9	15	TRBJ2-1	CASSAGLAGDNEQFF	TGTGCCAGCAGCGCGGGACTAGCGGGTGACAATGAGCAGTTCTTC
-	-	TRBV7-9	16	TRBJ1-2	CASSAPPRGVNYGYTF	TGTGCCAGCAGCGCACCACCACGAGGAGTTAACTATGGCTACACCTTC
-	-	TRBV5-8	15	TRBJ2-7	CASSLALAFTYEQYF	TGTGCCAGCAGCTTGGCTCTAGCGTTCACCTACGAGCAGTACTTC
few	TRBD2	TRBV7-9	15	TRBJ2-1	CASSPWTSGSHEQFF	TGTGCCAGCAGCCCCTGGACTAGCGGGAGTCATGAGCAGTTCTTC
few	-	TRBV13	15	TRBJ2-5	CASSLGLAKQETQYF	TGTGCCAGCAGCTTAGGCCTCGCGAAACAAGAGACCCAGTACTTC
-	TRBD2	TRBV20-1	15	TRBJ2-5	CSATPSGGAQETQYF	TGCAGTGCTACTCCTAGCGGGGGGGCCCAAGAGACCCAGTACTTC
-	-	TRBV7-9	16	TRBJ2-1	CASSLGMGLVNSEQFF	TGTGCCAGCAGCTTAGGGATGGGACTGGTAAACAGTGAGCAGTTCTTC
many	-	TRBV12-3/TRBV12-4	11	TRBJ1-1	CASWGLSEAFF	TGTGCCAGCTGGGGGCTTAGTGAAGCTTTCTTT
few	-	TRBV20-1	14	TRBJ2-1	CSARGLMAEGEQFF	TGCAGTGCTAGAGGGTTAATGGCCGAGGGCGAGCAGTTCTTC
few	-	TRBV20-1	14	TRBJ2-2	CSAIRQLNTGELFF	TGCAGTGCTATTCGACAGTTAAACACCGGGGAGCTGTTTTTT
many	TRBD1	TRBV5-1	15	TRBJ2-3	CASSSTGQGDLKQYF	TGCGCCAGCAGCAGCACGGGACAGGGGGACCTAAAGCAGTATTTT
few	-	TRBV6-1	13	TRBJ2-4	CASRGLSPNIQYF	TGTGCCAGCAGGGGACTCAGCCCCAACATTCAGTACTTC
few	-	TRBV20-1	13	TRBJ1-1	CSASWGENTEAFF	TGCAGTGCTAGTTGGGGTGAGAACACTGAAGCTTTCTTT
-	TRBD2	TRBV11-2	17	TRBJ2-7	CASSFPFRRGRSHEQYF	TGTGCCAGCAGCTTCCCCTTCAGACGCGGGAGATCCCACGAGCAGTACTTC
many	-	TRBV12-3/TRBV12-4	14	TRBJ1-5	CASSLGGGKVAQHF	TGTGCCAGCAGTTTGGGAGGGGGTAAGGTAGCCCAGCATTTT
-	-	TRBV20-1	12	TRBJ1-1	CSVADMNTEAFF	TGCAGTGTTGCGGATATGAACACTGAAGCTTTCTTT
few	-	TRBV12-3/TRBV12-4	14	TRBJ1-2	CASNFGNTNYGYTF	TGTGCCAGCAATTTCGGGAATACTAACTATGGCTACACCTTC
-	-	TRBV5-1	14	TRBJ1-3	CASSLQVSGNTIYF	TGCGCCAGCAGCTTACAGGTCTCTGGAAACACCATATATTTT
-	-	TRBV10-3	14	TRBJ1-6	CATNRELNNSPLHF	TGTGCCACCAACAGGGAACTCAATAATTCACCCCTCCACTTT
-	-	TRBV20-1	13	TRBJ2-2	CSARHDSTGELFF	TGCAGTGCTAGACACGACTCTACCGGGGAGCTGTTTTTT
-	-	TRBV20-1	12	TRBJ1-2	CSARGASDGYTF	TGCAGTGCTCGGGGGGCCTCGGATGGCTACACCTTC
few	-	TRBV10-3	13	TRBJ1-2	CATRETGTHGYTF	TGTGCCACTCGGGAAACAGGCACGCATGGCTACACCTTC
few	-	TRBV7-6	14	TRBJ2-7	CASSLEGGNYEQYF	TGTGCCAGCAGCTTAGAAGGAGGGAACTACGAGCAGTACTTC
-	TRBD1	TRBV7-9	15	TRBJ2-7	CASSLSGGITYEQYF	TGTGCCAGCAGCTTATCAGGGGGAATTACCTACGAGCAGTACTTC
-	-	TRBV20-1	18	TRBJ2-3	CSVSGLRGSGIKKLTQYF	TGCAGTGTCTCGGGACTCAGGGGGAGCGGGATAAAAAAACTTACGCAGTATTTT
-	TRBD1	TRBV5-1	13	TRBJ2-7	CASSLPGNQGEYF	TGCGCCAGCAGCTTACCGGGAAATCAGGGGGAGTACTTC
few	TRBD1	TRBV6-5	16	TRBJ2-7	CASSYSRTGIYYEQYF	TGTGCCAGCAGTTACTCCCGGACAGGGATTTACTACGAGCAGTACTTC
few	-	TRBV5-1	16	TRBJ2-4	CASSLISSGAKNIQYF	TGCGCCAGCAGCTTGATTTCAAGCGGAGCCAAAAACATTCAGTACTTC
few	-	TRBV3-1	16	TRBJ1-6	CASSPIQGVYNSPLHF	TGTGCCAGCAGCCCGATCCAGGGAGTTTATAATTCACCCCTCCACTTT
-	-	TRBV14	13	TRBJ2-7	CASSQTARSEQYF	TGTGCCAGCAGCCAAACAGCCCGAAGCGAGCAGTACTTC
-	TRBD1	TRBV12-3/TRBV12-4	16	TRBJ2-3	CASSPNTGGRTDTQYF	TGTGCCAGCAGTCCGAATACAGGGGGCCGGACAGATACGCAGTATTTT
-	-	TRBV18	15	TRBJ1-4	CASSPPSATNEKLFF	TGTGCCAGCTCACCACCGAGCGCAACTAATGAAAAACTGTTTTTT
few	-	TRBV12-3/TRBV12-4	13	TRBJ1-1	CASSPSRHAEAFF	TGTGCCAGCAGCCCTAGCCGCCACGCTGAAGCTTTCTTT
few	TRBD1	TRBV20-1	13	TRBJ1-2	CSAIQGDRAGYTF	TGCAGTGCTATCCAAGGGGACAGGGCCGGTTACACCTTC
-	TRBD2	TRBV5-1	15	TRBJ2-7	CASSSGLGMTYEQYF	TGCGCCAGCAGCTCCGGACTAGGTATGACCTACGAGCAGTACTTC
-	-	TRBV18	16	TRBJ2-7	CASSPPMRGPSSEQYF	TGTGCCAGCTCACCACCGATGCGGGGGCCTAGTAGCGAGCAGTACTTC
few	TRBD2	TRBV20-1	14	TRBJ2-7	CSARGQRGNNEQYF	TGCAGTGCTAGAGGCCAGCGGGGTAACAACGAGCAGTACTTC
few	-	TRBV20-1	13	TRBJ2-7	CSAAGTETYEQYF	TGCAGTGCTGCCGGGACTGAGACCTACGAGCAGTACTTC
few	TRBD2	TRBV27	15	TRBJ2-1	CASSPGLAGLKEQFF	TGTGCCAGCAGTCCGGGACTAGCGGGCCTTAAGGAGCAGTTCTTC
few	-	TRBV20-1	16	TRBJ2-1	CSARDWLARAGNEQFF	TGCAGTGCTAGAGATTGGCTGGCTAGGGCGGGAAATGAGCAGTTCTTC
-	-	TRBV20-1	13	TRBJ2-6	CSATYSGANALTF	TGCAGTGCTACGTACTCTGGGGCCAACGCCCTGACTTTC
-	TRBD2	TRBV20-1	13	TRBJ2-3	CSARGLGTDTQYF	TGCAGTGCTAGGGGACTAGGCACAGATACGCAGTATTTT
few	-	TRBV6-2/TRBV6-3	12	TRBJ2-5	CASSQGVETQYF	TGTGCCAGCAGTCAGGGAGTGGAGACCCAGTACTTC
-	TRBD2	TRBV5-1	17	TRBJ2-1	CASSLAGGGRGRNEQFF	TGCGCCAGCAGCTTGGCCGGTGGCGGGAGAGGGAGGAATGAGCAGTTCTTC